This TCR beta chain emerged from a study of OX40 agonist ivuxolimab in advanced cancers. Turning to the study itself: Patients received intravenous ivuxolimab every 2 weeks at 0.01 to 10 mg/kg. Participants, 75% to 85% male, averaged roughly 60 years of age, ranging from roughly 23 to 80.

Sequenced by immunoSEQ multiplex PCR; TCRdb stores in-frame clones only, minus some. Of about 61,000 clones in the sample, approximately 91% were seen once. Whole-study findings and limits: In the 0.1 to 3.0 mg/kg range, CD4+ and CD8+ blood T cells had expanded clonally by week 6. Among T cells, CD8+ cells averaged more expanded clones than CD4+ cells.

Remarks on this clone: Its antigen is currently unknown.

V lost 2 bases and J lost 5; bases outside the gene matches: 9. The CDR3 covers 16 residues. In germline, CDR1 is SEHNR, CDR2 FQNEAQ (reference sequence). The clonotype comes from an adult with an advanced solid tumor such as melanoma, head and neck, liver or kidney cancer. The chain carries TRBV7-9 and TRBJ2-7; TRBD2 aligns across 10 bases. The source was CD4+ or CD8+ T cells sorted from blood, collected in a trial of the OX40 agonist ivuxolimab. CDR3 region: CASSLPIGGTSDEQYF. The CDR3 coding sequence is TGTGCCAGCAGCTTACCCATTGGGGGGACTAGCGACGAGCAGTACTTC.